This T cell receptor (beta chain) was sequenced for a study of shared clonotypes between healthy human individuals. Study-wide results and caveats: Clonotypes shared by all four donors outscored non-shared clonotypes in generation probability.

Germline-derived CDR1 and CDR2 are SGHDN and FVKESK. The CDR3 consists of 17 residues. Trimming removed 0 bases from V and 4 bases from J; junction bases left unmatched: 10. Deep level was the assay's run setting. Assay: immunoSEQ multiplex PCR; the TCRdb copy retains only in-frame clones and omits some. The profile shows under 1,900,000 clones, approximately 98.5% of them singletons. This clone was observed a single time. Its antigen is still unknown. The chain employs TRBV14 and TRBJ2-3; 7 bases line up with TRBD1. Sequencing was done on a sample of naive CD4+ T cells sorted from blood. As to subset: CD45RA+ positively selected. The origin of this receptor is a man between 25 and 39 years old in good health. This CDR3 reads CASSQEPPGQWPDTQYF. As DNA, the CDR3 is TGTGCCAGCAGCCAAGAGCCCCCGGGACAGTGGCCAGATACGCAGTATTTT.